Following are 27 T cell receptor beta chains from one sample sequenced in a study of T cell repertoires in cytomegalovirus infection. What these receptors recognize is not known. One entry per CDR3 protein, called by TCRdb with MiXCR from the reads. Counted here are about 110,000 distinct CDR3 sequences, 29% occurring once; the ten biggest clones make up 81%. The sequences come from CD8+ T cells from cultured PBMCs, collected from culture after CMV antigen stimulation. These receptors came from a human donor in good health (CMV status not recorded). Some clones in this sample may be carry-over from other donors' samples.

This rearrangement joins TRBV6-7 to TRBJ2-7; the D call may be TRBD1 or TRBD2 (6 bases each). TRBV6-7 is known as an ORF, though its function is uncertain. Deletions cut 2 bases from V and 3 bases from J, with 20 bases between. CDR3 length: 17 amino acids. CDR3 protein: CASSYPRLGGPSYEQYF. The CDR3 DNA sequence: TGTGCCAGCAGTTACCCCCGGTTGGGGGGCCCGAGCTACGAGCAGTACTTC.

The J gene is TRBJ2-5, the V gene TRBV2; a weak D match, TRBD2 (6 bases). This CDR3 has 14 amino acids. V was cut by 8 bases and J by 2 bases, with 15 bases left in between. From germline, CDR1 is SNHLY and CDR2 FYNNEI. CDR3 loop: CASQNWDLQETQYF. The CDR3 nucleotides read TGTGCCAGCCAAAATTGGGACTTGCAAGAGACCCAGTACTTC.

This clonotype has at least ten counts. The rearrangement joins TRBV12-3 or TRBV12-4 to TRBJ2-3; 11 nucleotides align to TRBD2. The CDR3 has 16 amino acids. Losses at the gene ends were 6 bases for V and 4 bases for J; bases not matched to a gene: 9. DNA for the CDR3: TGTGCCAGCAGCCCATTGACTAGCGGGGCCGCAGATACGCAGTATTTT. Its protein product is CASSPLTSGAADTQYF.

The chain combines TRBV27 with TRBJ2-7, with a tentative D call TRBD1 (6 bases). Deletions cut 4 bases from V and 9 bases from J, with 22 bases between. The CDR3 sequence is 15 residues long. The V gene's germline CDR1 is MNHEY and CDR2 SMNVEV (reference sequence). This CDR3 is CASSSNRVDREAQYF. The DNA for the CDR3 is TGTGCCAGCAGTTCAAACAGGGTGGATCGAGAGGCGCAGTACTTC.

This sequence joins TRBV20-1 and TRBJ2-4, with 9 bases lining up with TRBD2. Germline CDR1 is DFQATT and CDR2 is SNEGSKA (reference sequence). CDR3 length equals 17 residues. The V gene end was trimmed by 2 bases and the J gene end by 1 base; junction bases not matched to a gene: 9. The CDR3 sequence: CSARSWTSEVAKNIQYF. The CDR3 coding sequence is TGCAGTGCTAGATCTTGGACTAGCGAGGTGGCCAAAAACATTCAGTACTTC.

This chain joins TRBV9 and TRBJ2-5; no firm D call. Trimming removed 4 bases from V and 2 bases from J, with 9 bases in between. Germline V gene lookup returns CDR1 SGDLS and CDR2 YYNGEE. The CDR3 extends over 13 amino acids. The CDR3 region has the DNA TGTGCCAGCAGCTTGACGTTACAAGAGACCCAGTACTTC. Encoded protein: CASSLTLQETQYF.

This chain connects TRBV11-2 to TRBJ2-1, with 7 bases matching TRBD1. Trimming at V came to 1 base and at J to 0 bases, leaving 3 bases not matched to a gene. The CDR3 length is 16 residues. From germline, CDR1 is SGHAT and CDR2 FQNNGV. The DNA of the CDR3 is TGTGCCAGCAGCTTAGTGTCAGGGGGCTCCTACAATGAGCAGTTCTTC. This codes for CASSLVSGGSYNEQFF. Drawing the rest from reference TRBV11-2 and TRBJ2-1, the complete variable domain is EAGVAQSPRYKIIEKRQSVAFWCNPISGHATLYWYQQILGQGPKLLIQFQNNGVVDDSQLPKDRFSAERLKGVDSTLKIQPAKLEDSAVYLCASSLVSGGSYNEQFFGPGTRLTVL.

This clonotype was recorded at least ten times. The V gene is TRBV28, the J gene TRBJ2-1; no clear D. This CDR3 contains 14 residues. V was shortened by 2 bases and J by 0 bases, with 5 bases between the two germline ends. The germline V gene encodes CDR1 MDHEN and CDR2 SYDVKM. The DNA for the CDR3 is TGTGCCAGCAGTTTAGATAGCTCCTACAATGAGCAGTTCTTC. Translated, it gives CASSLDSSYNEQFF.

Remarks on this clonotype: A read error may explain this, as a much larger clone is one base away. The chain recombines TRBV12-3 or TRBV12-4 with TRBJ1-5; 11 bases agree with TRBD1. The V and J ends lost 6 bases and 11 bases, in that order; junction bases with no gene match: 9. The CDR3 spans 14 residues. DNA for the CDR3: TGTGCCAGCAGAGGACAGGGGGCTTGGCAGACCCAGCATTTT. Translated, it gives CASRGQGAWQTQHF.

CDR3 loop: CASSEARERRWNTEAFF. In DNA form, the CDR3 reads TGTGCCAGCAGTGAAGCGCGGGAGCGGAGGTGGAACACTGAAGCTTTCTTT. The V and J genes are TRBV2 and TRBJ1-1; D uncertain. V lost 0 bases and J 1 base, leaving 15 bases between the germline ends. Germline lookup yields CDR1 SNHLY and CDR2 FYNNEI. The CDR3 is made up of 17 amino acids.

The chain joins TRBV6-6 to TRBJ1-1; D perhaps matches TRBD1 (5 bases). The ends were cut back, 0 bases at V and 0 bases at J, with 14 bases in the middle. The germline CDR1 and CDR2 sequences are MNHNY and SVGAGI (reference sequence). This CDR3 has 17 amino acids. The CDR3, as DNA: TGTGCCAGCAGTTACTCGAGGCTCCAGGGACTGAACACTGAAGCTTTCTTT. Its translation: CASSYSRLQGLNTEAFF.

This clonotype appeared a single time. J is TRBJ1-5 and V is TRBV20-1; tentative D call: TRBD1 (5 bases). There are 14 residues in the CDR3. V was trimmed by 5 bases and J by 0 bases, leaving 11 bases between them. CDR1 DFQATT and CDR2 SNEGSKA come from the germline V gene (reference sequence). Here the CDR3 DNA reads TGCAGTGCTGCCGGGACCCTTAGCAATCAGCCCCAGCATTTT. Its translation is CSAAGTLSNQPQHF.

A few counts support this clonotype. This chain links TRBV11-2 with TRBJ2-1, with TRBD2 matching over 7 bases. The V segment lost 4 bases and the J segment 0 bases; nucleotides outside the gene matches: 3. CDR1 and CDR2 from the germline V gene are SGHAT and FQNNGV. The CDR3 is made up of 15 amino acids. The CDR3 sequence is CASSSGGNSYNEQFF. The CDR3 DNA reads as TGTGCCAGCAGCTCGGGGGGAAACTCCTACAATGAGCAGTTCTTC.

This clonotype was picked up a small number of times. This chain connects TRBV28 to TRBJ2-1; D may be TRBD2 (5 bases). Germline V lookup: CDR1 MDHEN, CDR2 SYDVKM. The length of the CDR3 is 15 residues. The V and J ends lost 4 bases and 0 bases respectively, with 10 bases between them. Here the CDR3 reads CASSSSLASYNEQFF. DNA for the CDR3: TGTGCCAGCAGTTCCTCTCTAGCCTCCTACAATGAGCAGTTCTTC. Full variable domain (rest looked up from reference TRBV28 and TRBJ2-1): DVKVTQSSRYLVKRTGEKVFLECVQDMDHENMFWYRQDPGLGLRLIYFSYDVKMKEKGDIPEGYSVSREKKERFSLILESASTNQTSMYLCASSSSLASYNEQFFGPGTRLTVL.

The V gene is TRBV12-3 or TRBV12-4, the J gene TRBJ2-1, with 15 bases lining up with TRBD2. The V segment lost 6 bases and the J segment 0 bases; nucleotides outside the gene matches: 9. The CDR3 length is 19 residues. CDR3 nucleotides: TGTGCCAGCAGCCCCAGGACTAGCGGGGGGGCCTTCTCCTACAATGAGCAGTTCTTC. Its protein product is CASSPRTSGGAFSYNEQFF.

The genes are TRBV2 and TRBJ2-5; 13 bases fit TRBD2. The CDR3 consists of 15 residues. The germline V gene encodes CDR1 SNHLY and CDR2 FYNNEI. V trimming: 5 bases; J trimming: 2 bases; junction bases outside the gene matches: 2. CDR3 bases: TGTGCCAGCAGTACGACTAGCGGGGGGCAAGAGACCCAGTACTTC. This gives the protein CASSTTSGGQETQYF.

This clonotype was counted between two and nine times. This rearrangement joins TRBV4-1 to TRBJ2-3; 9 positions agree with TRBD1. CDR3 length: 14 amino acids. Trimming cost V 6 bases and J 4 bases; bases outside gene matches: 5. Per the germline V gene, CDR1 is MGHRA and CDR2 is YSYEKL. CDR3 region: CASRDRGVPDTQYF. CDR3 DNA: TGCGCCAGCAGAGACAGGGGGGTTCCAGATACGCAGTATTTT.

This clonotype was recorded many times. The chain links TRBV7-2 to TRBJ2-3, with 14 bases that match TRBD2. Losses at the gene ends were 7 bases for V and 13 bases for J; bases not matched to a gene: 10. There are 14 residues in the CDR3. Germline CDR1 is SGHTA and CDR2 is FQGNSA. For the CDR3, the DNA is TGTGCCAGCACCCCAGGGACTAGCGGGAGCCCGGAGTATTTT. Translation gives CASTPGTSGSPEYF. Variable domain in full (rest from reference TRBV7-2 and TRBJ2-3): GAGVSQSPSNKVTEKGKDVELRCDPISGHTALYWYRQSLGQGLEFLIYFQGNSAPDKSGLPSDRFSAERTGGSVSTLTIQRTQQEDSAVYLCASTPGTSGSPEYFGPGTRLTVL.

The chain employs TRBV18 and TRBJ2-1; 10 bases match TRBD2. The CDR3 loop spans 14 amino acids. V lost 4 bases, J lost 7 bases, and 4 bases stayed unmatched. Germline V CDR1 and CDR2: KGHSH, LQKENI. In nucleotides, the CDR3 is TGTGCCAGCTCACAACCAGCGGGGGGGAATGAGCAGTTCTTC. It specifies CASSQPAGGNEQFF.

This clonotype was seen only once. The CDR3 sequence: CASSLTGMSAEAFF. In nucleotides, the CDR3 is TGCGCCAGCAGCTTGACAGGGATGTCGGCTGAAGCTTTCTTT. V and J are TRBV5-1 and TRBJ1-1; maybe TRBD1 (6 bases). V gave up 1 base and J gave up 6 bases, with 13 bases separating them. The CDR3 extends over 14 amino acids. Germline CDR1 SGHRS, CDR2 YFSETQ. Using reference TRBV5-1 and TRBJ1-1 for the parts outside the CDR3, the full variable domain is KAGVTQTPRYLIKTRGQQVTLSCSPISGHRSVSWYQQTPGQGLQFLFEYFSETQRNKGNFPGRFSGRQFSNSRSEMNVSTLELGDSALYLCASSLTGMSAEAFFGQGTRLTVV.

This clonotype has just a few counts. V is TRBV11-2 and J is TRBJ2-7; D may be TRBD1 or TRBD2 (5 bases each). The CDR3 is 15 amino acids. The germline V and J ends were trimmed by 5 bases and 1 base, with 15 bases remaining between them. Germline CDR1 SGHAT, CDR2 FQNNGV. This CDR3 is CASSLAGTVSYEQYF. CDR3 bases: TGTGCCAGCAGCCTCGCCGGGACGGTGTCCTACGAGCAGTACTTC.

This clonotype was counted only a few times. This chain joins TRBV20-1 and TRBJ2-7; D might be TRBD1 (5 bases). The germline V and J ends were trimmed by 5 bases and 10 bases, with 15 bases remaining between them. The CDR3 is 11 residues long. Germline V CDR1 and CDR2: DFQATT, SNEGSKA (reference sequence). This CDR3 is CSAVWGLEQYF. The CDR3 DNA sequence: TGCAGTGCTGTTTGGGGCCTCGAACAGTACTTC.

Ten or more counts support this clonotype. The V gene is TRBV12-3 or TRBV12-4, the J gene TRBJ2-3; D remains unclear. V lost 1 base and J 6 bases, leaving 11 bases between the germline ends. This CDR3 has 14 residues. The CDR3 reads CASSLGLLGDTQYF. CDR3 DNA sequence: TGTGCCAGCAGTTTAGGCCTCTTAGGCGATACGCAGTATTTT.

The rearrangement joins TRBV24-1 to TRBJ2-1; 12 nucleotides line up with TRBD2. The CDR3 contains 16 residues. Germline CDR1 KGHDR, CDR2 SFDVKD. J gave up 8 bases and V 4 bases, and 8 bases lay outside the gene matches. The chain's CDR3 is CATSDSTSGGRDEQFF. CDR3 DNA sequence: TGTGCCACCAGTGACTCCACTAGCGGGGGGCGAGATGAGCAGTTCTTC.

The V and J genes are TRBV19 and TRBJ1-5; D not certain. CDR3 size: 15 residues. Germline CDR1 reads LNHDA; CDR2 reads SQIVND (reference sequence). V lost 3 bases to trimming and J lost 2 bases, with 11 bases between them. The chain's CDR3 is CASSILRQGNQPQHF. Here the CDR3 DNA reads TGTGCCAGTAGTATCCTTAGGCAGGGCAATCAGCCCCAGCATTTT.

This clonotype has a handful of counts. The chain uses TRBV2 and TRBJ1-2, with a weak D call TRBD1 (5 bases). The CDR3 is made up of 14 amino acids. V lost 1 base to trimming and J lost 5 bases, with 11 bases between them. Germline CDR1 and CDR2: SNHLY and FYNNEI. The CDR3 DNA follows: TGTGCCAGCAGTGAAGAGGCAGGGTGGTATGGCTACACCTTC. Protein sequence: CASSEEAGWYGYTF.

The V and J genes are TRBV2 and TRBJ1-2; D possibly corresponds to TRBD1 (5 bases). V lost 8 bases to trimming and J lost 13 bases, with 38 bases between them. This CDR3 comprises 18 residues. Germline V gene sequence: CDR1 SNHLY, CDR2 FYNNEI. The DNA for the CDR3 is TGTGCCAGCGCTGAACCGACGGGGTCCAGGGCCTTAAGAGGATGGAGCACCTTC. Translation gives CASAEPTGSRALRGWSTF.